These 28 T cell receptor beta chains were sequenced from one sample in a study of shared T cell receptors in the human thymus. Measured with immunoSEQ multiplex PCR; TCRdb has only the in-frame clones, and not every one. The top ten hold around 0.0099% of the sample, which has 550,000 to 800,000 clones, 75% to 90% seen once. These data are also associated with another study on human thymus T cells.

Sequenced material: thymocytes. The receptors originated from a girl in the first two years of life with a congenital heart defect.

This clone was recorded once. The rearrangement links TRBV18 to TRBJ1-5; weak D call: TRBD1 (6 bases). The CDR3 is 15 residues long. V dropped 4 bases and J dropped 9 bases, with 19 bases sitting between them. Germline V gene lookup returns CDR1 KGHSH and CDR2 LQKENI. The DNA of the CDR3 is TGTGCCAGCTCACTTACCGGGACATACCTAGGGCCCCAGCATTTT. Residues: CASSLTGTYLGPQHF.

This clone has more than one count but fewer than ten. The V and J genes are TRBV5-8 and TRBJ1-1; 7 bases agree with TRBD1. Germline trimming cut 5 bases from V and 2 bases from J; bases unmatched to any gene: 9. The length of the CDR3 is 15 residues. Germline V gene data show CDR1 as SGHTS and CDR2 as YDEGEE. The CDR3 region is CASRFDRETNTEAFF. CDR3 in DNA: TGTGCCAGCAGGTTTGACAGGGAGACTAACACTGAAGCTTTCTTT.

Here the CDR3 DNA reads TGCGCCAGCAGCCCCCCCGGCGGGTGGGGTGAAAAACTGTTTTTT. Translated, it gives CASSPPGGWGEKLFF. The chain carries TRBV4-1 and TRBJ1-4; D not certain. Trimming pared 4 bases from V and 7 bases from J, leaving 16 bases between. This CDR3 contains 15 residues. From germline, CDR1 is MGHRA and CDR2 YSYEKL.

This chain joins TRBV6-5 and TRBJ2-3, with 8 bases that match TRBD1. V dropped 8 bases and J dropped 3; count of bases not matched to a gene: 4. Per the germline V gene, CDR1 is MNHEY and CDR2 is SVGAGI. The CDR3 is 13 amino acids. CDR3 sequence reads: CASVDRGTDTQYF. The CDR3 nucleotides read TGTGCCAGCGTAGACAGGGGAACAGATACGCAGTATTTT.

V gene TRBV2 combines with J gene TRBJ2-7; D is perhaps TRBD2 (5 bases). V lost 4 bases to trimming and J lost 0 bases, with 13 bases between them. This CDR3 comprises 15 residues. Germline V lookup: CDR1 SNHLY, CDR2 FYNNEI. DNA of the CDR3: TGTGCCAGCAGTGTCGCCAGGAGGAGCTCCTACGAGCAGTACTTC. Protein: CASSVARRSSYEQYF.

This chain joins TRBV15 and TRBJ1-6; 10 bases are shared with TRBD1. This CDR3 has 17 amino acids. Germline CDR1 reads LNHNV; CDR2 reads YYDKDF (reference sequence). The trim removed 0 bases at V and 4 bases at J, leaving 3 bases unmatched. For the CDR3, the DNA is TGTGCCACCAGCAGAGATAAGGGACAGGGGTATAATTCACCCCTCCACTTT. It specifies CATSRDKGQGYNSPLHF.

This chain links TRBV5-1 with TRBJ2-7; TRBD1 aligns across 8 bases. CDR1 and CDR2 (germline): SGHRS, YFSETQ. V was pared by 3 bases and J by 3 bases, with 5 bases of the junction left unmatched. CDR3 length equals 14 residues. The CDR3 DNA reads TGCGCCAGCAGCTCCGGACAGGGAGGCTACGAGCAGTACTTC. The encoded protein is CASSSGQGGYEQYF.

This chain connects TRBV7-3 to TRBJ2-1; tentatively, D is TRBD1 (7 bases). The germline V gene has CDR1 SGHTA and CDR2 FQGTGA. The CDR3 is 15 amino acids. V dropped 5 bases and J dropped 4 bases, with 15 bases sitting between them. The CDR3 nucleotides are TGTGCCAGCAGCCCGCGGGACAGACTTTACAATGAGCAGTTCTTC. Its translation: CASSPRDRLYNEQFF. Based on the CDR3 plus reference TRBV7-3 and TRBJ2-1, the full variable domain is GAGVSQTPSNKVTEKGKYVELRCDPISGHTALYWYRQSLGQGPEFLIYFQGTGAADDSGLPNDRFFAVRPEGSVSTLKIQRTERGDSAVYLCASSPRDRLYNEQFFGPGTRLTVL.

The chain recombines TRBV7-3 with TRBJ2-3; 9 positions agree with TRBD1. The V segment lost 5 bases and the J segment 2 bases; nucleotides outside the gene matches: 2. The germline CDR1 and CDR2 sequences are SGHTA and FQGTGA. The CDR3 is 14 amino acids. CDR3 sequence reads: CASSQQGATDTQYF. Here the CDR3 DNA reads TGTGCCAGCAGCCAACAGGGGGCCACAGATACGCAGTATTTT.

V gene TRBV10-1 combines with J gene TRBJ2-5; 8 bases are a match to TRBD1. The CDR3 has 14 amino acids. Germline V gives CDR1 WNHNN, CDR2 SYGVQD (reference sequence). J lost 2 bases, V lost 4 bases, and 3 bases had no gene match. This chain's CDR3 is CASSGQGRQETQYF. The CDR3 region has the DNA TGCGCCAGCAGTGGACAGGGGCGGCAAGAGACCCAGTACTTC.

The CDR3 here is CASSLPGGRAYEQYF. CDR3 DNA: TGCGCCAGCAGCTTACCGGGGGGGCGCGCCTACGAGCAGTACTTC. The V gene is TRBV5-1, the J gene TRBJ2-7; 8 bases line up with TRBD2. V dropped 2 bases and J dropped 2; count of bases not matched to a gene: 6. Germline V CDR1 and CDR2: SGHRS, YFSETQ. This CDR3 comprises 15 residues.

This clone was seen a handful of times. The chain joins TRBV7-6 to TRBJ2-5; 8 nucleotides match TRBD2. The CDR3 has 21 amino acids. Germline trimming cut 1 base from V and 2 bases from J; bases unmatched to any gene: 21. Per the germline V gene, CDR1 is SGHVS and CDR2 is FNYEAQ. CDR3 region: CASSLGGGGGGHKTHQETQYF. Written as DNA, the CDR3 is TGTGCCAGCAGCTTAGGGGGTGGCGGCGGGGGGCACAAAACCCATCAAGAGACCCAGTACTTC.

J is TRBJ1-1 and V is TRBV5-1, with 7 bases matching TRBD1. The CDR3 is 15 amino acids. Trimming cost V 5 bases and J 0 bases; bases outside gene matches: 7. The germline CDR1 and CDR2 sequences are SGHRS and YFSETQ. CDR3 residues: CASRGTALMNTEAFF. In nucleotides, the CDR3 is TGCGCCAGCAGGGGGACAGCGCTCATGAACACTGAAGCTTTCTTT.

This clone was found once. This chain links TRBV7-8 with TRBJ2-1, with a tentative D call TRBD1 (6 bases). The CDR3 totals 16 residues. V was pared by 1 base and J by 5 bases, with 15 bases between. CDR1 and CDR2 from the germline V gene are SGHVS and FQNEAQ. DNA of the CDR3: TGTGCCAGCAGCTTAGTGGGGGCGGTTTTCCACAATGAGCAGTTCTTC. It encodes CASSLVGAVFHNEQFF. The complete variable domain, with remaining parts taken from reference TRBV7-8 and TRBJ2-1, reads GAGVSQSPRYKVAKRGQDVALRCDPISGHVSLFWYQQALGQGPEFLTYFQNEAQLDKSGLPSDRFFAERPEGSVSTLKIQRTQQEDSAVYLCASSLVGAVFHNEQFFGPGTRLTVL.

The chain employs TRBV6-1 and TRBJ1-4, with D perhaps TRBD1 (6 bases). Germline V gives CDR1 MNHNS, CDR2 SASEGT. Trimming removed 2 bases at V and 7 bases at J, with 29 bases between. The CDR3 extends over 20 amino acids. The CDR3 spells CASSETSGTVDGGHGEKLFF. CDR3 in DNA: TGTGCCAGCAGTGAAACGAGTGGAACGGTTGACGGGGGGCATGGTGAAAAACTGTTTTTT.

The chain carries TRBV28 and TRBJ2-2; D perhaps matches TRBD1 (6 bases). V was pared by 7 bases and J by 4 bases, with 10 bases between. CDR3 length: 13 residues. Germline lookup yields CDR1 MDHEN and CDR2 SYDVKM. CDR3 nucleotides: TGTGCCAGCAATACAGGGTTCACCGGGGAGCTGTTTTTT. Translated: CASNTGFTGELFF.

The chain carries TRBV27 and TRBJ2-7; D is perhaps TRBD2 (7 bases). CDR3 length equals 14 residues. Trimming took 6 bases from V and 9 from J, leaving 21 bases between them. Germline lookup yields CDR1 MNHEY and CDR2 SMNVEV (reference sequence). CDR3 amino acids: CASRRKITGRGQYF. As DNA, the CDR3 is TGTGCCAGCAGGCGTAAAATTACAGGGAGGGGGCAGTACTTC.

The chain is built from TRBV18 and TRBJ1-5; TRBD1 matches 8 bases. With V trimmed by 5 bases and J by 7 bases, 16 bases remained unmatched. The CDR3 consists of 17 residues. Germline loops: CDR1 KGHSH, CDR2 LQKENI. CDR3 protein: CASSKDRTGGERQPQHF. DNA of the CDR3: TGTGCCAGCTCAAAAGACCGCACAGGGGGGGAAAGGCAGCCCCAGCATTTT.

The chain is built from TRBV11-2 and TRBJ1-2, with TRBD1 matching 9 bases. V was pared by 5 bases and J by 4 bases, with 14 bases of the junction left unmatched. Germline lookup yields CDR1 SGHAT and CDR2 FQNNGV. CDR3 length: 17 residues. The CDR3 loop reads CASSRKGQGEVCYGYTF. The CDR3 DNA reads TGTGCCAGCAGCCGAAAGGGACAGGGAGAAGTATGCTATGGCTACACCTTC.

The chain couples TRBV4-3 to TRBJ2-3, with TRBD2 identical over 13 bases. Germline V gene lookup returns CDR1 LGHNA and CDR2 YSLEER. The V and J ends lost 5 bases and 0 bases, in that order; junction bases with no gene match: 8. CDR3 length equals 18 residues. CDR3 residues: CASSYRGTSGDSTDTQYF. CDR3 bases: TGCGCCAGCAGCTACAGGGGGACTAGCGGGGACAGCACAGATACGCAGTATTTT.

The gene calls are TRBV4-3 and TRBJ1-1; D remains unclear. V lost 0 bases to trimming and J lost 1 base, with 9 bases between them. The CDR3 loop spans 15 amino acids. Germline loops: CDR1 LGHNA, CDR2 YSLEER. The CDR3 here is CASSQDRGENTEAFF. The CDR3 coding sequence is TGCGCCAGCAGCCAAGATCGGGGAGAGAACACTGAAGCTTTCTTT.

V usage is TRBV27 and J usage is TRBJ1-5, with 7 bases matching TRBD1. CDR1 and CDR2 from the germline V gene are MNHEY and SMNVEV (reference sequence). Trimming cost V 2 bases and J 5 bases; bases outside gene matches: 0. The CDR3 consists of 13 residues. The CDR3 DNA reads as TGTGCCAGCAGTTTAGACAGGGATCAGCCCCAGCATTTT. Encoded protein: CASSLDRDQPQHF.

The gene calls are TRBV4-3 and TRBJ1-1; tentatively, D is TRBD1 (5 bases). This CDR3 has 14 amino acids. CDR1 is LGHNA and CDR2 is YSLEER in the germline V gene. V was cut by 1 base and J by 11 bases, with 17 bases left in between. The CDR3 nucleotides are TGCGCCAGCAGCCAAGGTCAGGAGGGGATGGAGGCTTTCTTT. Translation gives CASSQGQEGMEAFF.

This clone appeared a single time. This sequence joins TRBV13 and TRBJ2-5, with D possibly matching TRBD2 (5 bases). Germline loops: CDR1 PRHDT, CDR2 FYEKMQ (reference sequence). Trimming cost V 0 bases and J 2 bases, with 13 bases left between them. This CDR3 has 16 residues. Written as DNA, the CDR3 is TGTGCCAGCAGCTTAGGGACACGGGGTAGGCAAGAGACCCAGTACTTC. It encodes CASSLGTRGRQETQYF.

This clone occurred a few times. The CDR3 region has the DNA TGCGCCAGCAGCCAGGGCGGGCGCCCTTTCTTAGCCAAAAACATTCAGTACTTC. Translated, it gives CASSQGGRPFLAKNIQYF. V gene TRBV4-1 combines with J gene TRBJ2-4; weak D call: TRBD2 (5 bases). V shed 3 bases and J shed 0 bases, with 18 bases lying between them. The length of the CDR3 is 18 residues. The germline gives CDR1 MGHRA, CDR2 YSYEKL.

The chain links TRBV6-1 to TRBJ1-6; perhaps TRBD1 as D (6 bases). Germline V gene sequence: CDR1 MNHNS, CDR2 SASEGT. CDR3 length equals 14 residues. V shed 6 bases and J shed 7 bases, with 13 bases lying between them. CDR3 nucleotides: TGTGCCAGCAGCGACAGGACGCCGAATTCACCCCTCCACTTT. As protein: CASSDRTPNSPLHF.

As DNA, the CDR3 is TGTGCCAGCAAACGACCAGCGGCGGGGGGGGGATGGTACAATGAGCAGTTCTTC. Protein: CASKRPAAGGGWYNEQFF. This chain uses TRBV7-2 with TRBJ2-1; TRBD2 agrees at 9 bases. The germline CDR1 and CDR2 sequences are SGHTA and FQGNSA. V gave up 7 bases and J gave up 4 bases; unmatched junction bases: 17. CDR3 length equals 18 residues.

The DNA for the CDR3 is TGTGCCAGCAAAGCGACAGGGGGCGCGGGCAATCAGCCCCAGCATTTT. This gives the protein CASKATGGAGNQPQHF. The chain carries TRBV6-6 and TRBJ1-5, with TRBD1 identical over 10 bases. Germline values: CDR1 MNHNY, CDR2 SVGAGI (reference sequence). The CDR3 loop spans 16 amino acids. V was pared by 7 bases and J by 2 bases, with 8 bases of the junction left unmatched.